This T cell receptor beta chain originates from a study of post-analysis software for immune sequencing data. V dropped 7 bases and J dropped 11; count of bases not matched to a gene: 2. CDR1 and CDR2 from the germline V gene are WNHNN and SYGVQD (reference sequence). The CDR3 is 10 amino acids. Unique molecular identifiers were built into the TCR beta cDNA libraries. Researchers reported 400,000 to 550,000 cDNA molecules coming from roughly 0.93 to 9.6 million T cells. TCRdb used MiXCR to reprocess the PCR reads, holding one entry per CDR3 protein. The sample consists of about 770,000 distinct CDR3 sequences, around 45% of them appearing once. About this clonotype: Its cognate antigen is unknown.

Study results and caveats: Compared with controls, patients showed significantly lower normalized Chao1 diversity. The five TRBV segments detected at higher frequency in patients than in controls included TRBV5-6, TRBV5-1 and TRBV20-1.

This TCR came from a girl aged 5-17 years with multiple sclerosis. V is TRBV10-1 and J is TRBJ1-5; 7 bases fit TRBD1. Sequenced sample: blood. CDR3 protein: CASTGQAQHF. The CDR3 DNA reads TGCGCCAGCACCGGACAGGCCCAGCATTTT.